This T cell receptor (beta chain) was retrieved from a study of T cell repertoires in cytomegalovirus infection (dated by TCRdb to about 2019). Looking at the study overall: Alongside well-studied HLA-B-restricted epitopes, the peptide stimulations were aimed at recently identified HLA-C-restricted CMV epitopes, whose presentation resists viral immunomodulation. Donor HLA type was relevant to the analysis, as public TCR beta signatures indicated carriage of CMV infection together with the matching HLA type.

At the junction V is shortened by 4 bases and J by 6 bases; bases outside the gene matches: 6. CDR1 and CDR2 (SGHTS, YDEGEE) derive from the germline V gene. The CDR3 covers 14 residues, taking in both the cysteine and the phenylalanine. Just CDR3 DNA is preserved here, 42 bases in frame from base 1. This clonotype was seen only a few times. Its binding antigen is unknown. There are no base qualities to consult, and no much larger clone falls within one base. The intended sense of this specimen's treatment or condition label: in vitro stimulation with specific CMV peptide epitopes to enrich CMV-specific T cells. Sequencing used an Illumina HiSeq 1500. TCRdb passed the public sequencing reads through fastp at Q25 and MiXCR, retaining productive beta sequences. Rows matching on CDR3 protein sequence are summarized as one entry with the most common DNA and genes. The sample table lists around 300,000 distinct CDR3 sequences, about 25% of them with a count of one. The ten largest clonotypes hold roughly 15% of the sample.

The research as a whole found: In both this cohort and an independent cohort of 300 to 450 donors, the cumulative frequency of public TCR beta family members distinguished carriers of CMV infection plus the relevant HLA type. The ex vivo response was dominated by HLA-C-restricted CMV-specific TCR beta clonotypes, which also provided the single most frequent clonotype in two of eight donors.

This material consisted of cultured PBMCs, taken from culture after CMV antigen stimulation. The origin of this receptor is a human donor in good health (CMV status not recorded). Some clones in this sample may be carry-over from other donors' samples. The chain links TRBV5-8 with TRBJ2-3; the central 9 bases match TRBD2. The CDR3 in this case is CASSLGTSFDTQYF. The nucleotide sequence is given as TGTGCCAGCAGCCTCGGGACTAGCTTCGATACGCAGTATTTT.